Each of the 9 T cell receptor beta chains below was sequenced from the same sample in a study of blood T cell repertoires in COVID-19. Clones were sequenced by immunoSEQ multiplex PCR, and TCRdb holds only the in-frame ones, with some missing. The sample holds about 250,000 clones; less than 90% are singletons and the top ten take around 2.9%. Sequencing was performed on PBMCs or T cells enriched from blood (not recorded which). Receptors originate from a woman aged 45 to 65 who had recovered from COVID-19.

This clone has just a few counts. CDR3 sequence: CASSSTGGAHTQYF. In DNA, the CDR3 is TGTGCCAGCAGCTCCACAGGGGGCGCACATACGCAGTATTTT. The chain is built from TRBV7-9 and TRBJ2-3; TRBD1 agrees at 9 bases. Germline V gene data show CDR1 as SEHNR and CDR2 as FQNEAQ (reference sequence). This CDR3 has 14 residues. With 4 bases clipped from V and 7 bases from J, the junction kept 6 bases outside the gene matches.

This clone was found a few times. CDR3 sequence (DNA): TGTGCCAGCAGCCCGGGGACTAGCGGGTCCTACGAGCAGTACTTC. The encoded protein is CASSPGTSGSYEQYF. The chain is built from TRBV7-8 and TRBJ2-7; 12 nucleotides agree with TRBD2. CDR3 length equals 15 residues. Germline V gene lookup returns CDR1 SGHVS and CDR2 FQNEAQ. The J segment lost 1 base and the V segment lost 5 bases, leaving 3 bases of the junction unmatched.

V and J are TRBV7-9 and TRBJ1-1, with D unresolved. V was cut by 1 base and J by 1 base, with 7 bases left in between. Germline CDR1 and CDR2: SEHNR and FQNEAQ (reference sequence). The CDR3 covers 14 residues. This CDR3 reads CASSLVRGNTEAFF. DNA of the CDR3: TGTGCCAGCAGCTTAGTACGGGGGAACACTGAAGCTTTCTTT.

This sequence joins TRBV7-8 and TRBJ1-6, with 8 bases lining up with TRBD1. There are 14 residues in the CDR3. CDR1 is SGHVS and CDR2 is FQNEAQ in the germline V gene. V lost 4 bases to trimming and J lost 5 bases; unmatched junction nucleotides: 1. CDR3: CASSSDRDNSPLHF. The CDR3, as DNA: TGTGCCAGCAGCTCGGACAGGGATAATTCACCCCTCCACTTT.

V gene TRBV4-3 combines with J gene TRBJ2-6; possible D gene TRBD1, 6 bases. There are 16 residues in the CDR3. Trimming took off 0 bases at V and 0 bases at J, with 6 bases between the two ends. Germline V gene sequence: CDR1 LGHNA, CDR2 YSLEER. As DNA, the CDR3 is TGCGCCAGCAGCCAAGAGGGACACTCTGGGGCCAACGTCCTGACTTTC. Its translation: CASSQEGHSGANVLTF.

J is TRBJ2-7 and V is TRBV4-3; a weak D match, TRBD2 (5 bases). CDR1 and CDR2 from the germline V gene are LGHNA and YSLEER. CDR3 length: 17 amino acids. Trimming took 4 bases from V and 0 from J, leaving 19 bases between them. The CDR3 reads CASSRGHSATLSYEQYF. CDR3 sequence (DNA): TGCGCCAGCAGCCGAGGCCATAGCGCAACTCTCTCCTACGAGCAGTACTTC.

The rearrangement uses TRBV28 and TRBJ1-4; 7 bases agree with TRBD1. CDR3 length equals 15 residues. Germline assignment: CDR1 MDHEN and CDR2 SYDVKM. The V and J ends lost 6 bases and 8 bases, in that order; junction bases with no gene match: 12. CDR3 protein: CASRQPGQLVEKLFF. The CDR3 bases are TGTGCCAGCAGGCAACCGGGACAGCTTGTAGAAAAACTGTTTTTT.

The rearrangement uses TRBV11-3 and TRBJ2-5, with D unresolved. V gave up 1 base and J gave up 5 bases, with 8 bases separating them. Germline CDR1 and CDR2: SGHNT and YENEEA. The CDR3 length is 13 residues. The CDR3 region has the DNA TGTGCCAGCAGCTTAGTAGAGTGGGAGACCCAGTACTTC. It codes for CASSLVEWETQYF. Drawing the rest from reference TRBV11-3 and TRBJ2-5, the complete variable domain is EAGVVQSPRYKIIEKKQPVAFWCNPISGHNTLYWYLQNLGQGPELLIRYENEEAVDDSQLPKDRFSAERLKGVDSTLKIQPAELGDSAVYLCASSLVEWETQYFGPGTRLLVL.

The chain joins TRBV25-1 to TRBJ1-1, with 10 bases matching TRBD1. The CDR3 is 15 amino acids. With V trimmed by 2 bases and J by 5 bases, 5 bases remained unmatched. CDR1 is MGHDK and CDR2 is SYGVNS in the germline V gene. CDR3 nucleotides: TGTGCCAGCAGTGAAATAGGACAGGGGGGGACTGAAGCTTTCTTT. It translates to CASSEIGQGGTEAFF.